The rows below give T cell receptor beta chains drawn from one sample of a study of blood T cell repertoires in COVID-19. Produced via immunoSEQ multiplex PCR; TCRdb's table is partial and in-frame only. The sample consists of 66,000 or so clones, about four fifths of them appearing once. Sequencing was carried out using peripheral blood. The receptor set was obtained from a human donor in a cohort sampled during active COVID-19. Both conserved end residues are part of each CDR3. Each record gives: CDR3 protein, CDR3 DNA, clone size, V gene, J gene, D gene. The D gene is left open where the match is weak. Some rows mark clone size as missing; the rest say once, few, many or name a class of expanded clone.

CDR3: CASSPIGTANTEAFF
DNA: TGTGCCAGCAGCCCAATCGGGACAGCGAACACTGAAGCTTTCTTT
size: -
V: TRBV27
J: TRBJ1-1
D: TRBD1

CDR3: CASSLELAGTYEQYF
DNA: TGTGCCAGCAGCTTGGAGCTAGCGGGGACCTACGAGCAGTACTTC
size: -
V: TRBV5-8
J: TRBJ2-7
D: TRBD2

CDR3: CASSTQGGLSGNTIYF
DNA: TGTGCCAGCAGCACACAAGGGGGTCTCTCTGGAAACACCATATATTTT
size: -
V: TRBV7-2
J: TRBJ1-3
D: -

CDR3: CASRTTWDTRNEQFF
DNA: TGTGCCAGTAGGACTACCTGGGACACCCGGAATGAGCAGTTCTTC
size: few
V: TRBV19
J: TRBJ2-1
D: -

CDR3: CASSLDEGNYGYTF
DNA: TGTGCCAGCAGCTTGGATGAGGGAAATTATGGCTACACCTTC
size: few
V: TRBV5-4
J: TRBJ1-2
D: -

CDR3: CASRQGTNYGYTF
DNA: TGTGCCAGTCGACAGGGCACTAACTATGGCTACACCTTC
size: -
V: TRBV27
J: TRBJ1-2
D: TRBD1

CDR3: CSVGVVGDEQFF
DNA: TGCAGCGTTGGAGTAGTGGGCGATGAGCAGTTCTTC
size: few
V: TRBV29-1
J: TRBJ2-1
D: -

CDR3: CASSLRTSGRVRDTQYF
DNA: TGTGCCAGCAGCCTACGGACTAGCGGGAGAGTGCGGGATACGCAGTATTTT
size: -
V: TRBV3-1/TRBV3-2
J: TRBJ2-3
D: TRBD2

CDR3: CASSQGTGGDTQYF
DNA: TGTGCCAGCAGCCAAGGTACGGGAGGGGATACGCAGTATTTT
size: -
V: TRBV4-2
J: TRBJ2-3
D: TRBD2

CDR3: CASSLRARELYDEQFF
DNA: TGTGCCAGCAGCCTTCGGGCGCGGGAGCTTTACGATGAGCAGTTCTTC
size: -
V: TRBV7-8
J: TRBJ2-1
D: TRBD2

CDR3: CASSLAYSTDTQYF
DNA: TGTGCCAGCAGCTTAGCCTATAGCACAGATACGCAGTATTTT
size: -
V: TRBV7-6
J: TRBJ2-3
D: -

CDR3: CASRPTSGSWYEQYF
DNA: TGTGCCAGCAGGCCGACTAGCGGGAGTTGGTACGAGCAGTACTTC
size: -
V: TRBV27
J: TRBJ2-7
D: TRBD2

CDR3: CASSFGQGANTGELFF
DNA: TGTGCCAGCAGTTTCGGACAGGGGGCGAACACCGGGGAGCTGTTTTTT
size: -
V: TRBV28
J: TRBJ2-2
D: TRBD1

CDR3: CAGQQGSGQPQHF
DNA: TGTGCCGGCCAACAGGGGTCTGGCCAGCCCCAGCATTTT
size: -
V: TRBV2
J: TRBJ1-5
D: TRBD1

CDR3: CASSLVGTGNYEQYF
DNA: TGCGCCAGCAGCTTGGTGGGGACAGGGAACTACGAGCAGTACTTC
size: -
V: TRBV5-1
J: TRBJ2-7
D: TRBD1

CDR3: CASSSQDYEQYF
DNA: TGTGCCAGCAGTTCCCAGGACTACGAGCAGTACTTC
size: -
V: TRBV6-7
J: TRBJ2-7
D: -

CDR3: CASSPQPLAGIYNEQFF
DNA: TGCGCCAGCAGCCCCCAGCCACTAGCGGGGATCTACAATGAGCAGTTCTTC
size: -
V: TRBV5-1
J: TRBJ2-1
D: TRBD2

CDR3: CASRAGQVRGNTIYF
DNA: TGTGCCAGCAGGGCGGGACAGGTACGCGGAAACACCATATATTTT
size: -
V: TRBV2
J: TRBJ1-3
D: TRBD1

CDR3: CAWSQGSTDTQYF
DNA: TGTGCCTGGAGTCAGGGTAGCACAGATACGCAGTATTTT
size: once
V: TRBV30
J: TRBJ2-3
D: -

CDR3: CASSISMLKRQFF
DNA: TGTGCCAGCAGCATCTCTATGCTTAAGAGGCAGTTCTTC
size: -
V: TRBV7-8
J: TRBJ2-1
D: -

CDR3: CASSKGAGGTAEAFF
DNA: TGTGCCAGTAGTAAAGGGGCCGGGGGGACCGCTGAAGCTTTCTTT
size: -
V: TRBV19
J: TRBJ1-1
D: -

CDR3: CASKPGTGAVEQYF
DNA: TGCGCCAGCAAACCCGGGACAGGGGCCGTCGAGCAGTACTTC
size: few
V: TRBV5-1
J: TRBJ2-7
D: TRBD1

CDR3: CASSRDRRIHSPLHF
DNA: TGTGCCAGCAGCAGGGACAGGAGGATACATTCACCCCTCCACTTT
size: -
V: TRBV21-1
J: TRBJ1-6
D: -